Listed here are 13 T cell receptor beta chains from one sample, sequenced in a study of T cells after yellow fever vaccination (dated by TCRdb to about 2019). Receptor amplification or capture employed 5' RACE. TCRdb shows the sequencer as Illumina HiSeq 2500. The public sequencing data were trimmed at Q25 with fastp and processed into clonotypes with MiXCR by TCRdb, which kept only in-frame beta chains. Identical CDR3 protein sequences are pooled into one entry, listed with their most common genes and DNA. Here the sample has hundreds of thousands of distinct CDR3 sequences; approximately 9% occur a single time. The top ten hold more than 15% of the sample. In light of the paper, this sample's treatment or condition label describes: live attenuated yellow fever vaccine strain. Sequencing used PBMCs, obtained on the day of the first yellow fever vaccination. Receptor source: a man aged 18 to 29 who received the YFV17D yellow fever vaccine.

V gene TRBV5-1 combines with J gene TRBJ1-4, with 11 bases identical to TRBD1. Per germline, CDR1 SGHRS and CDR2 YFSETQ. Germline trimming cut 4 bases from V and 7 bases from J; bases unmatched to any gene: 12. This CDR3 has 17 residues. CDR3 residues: CASSPPDRGLRGEKLFF. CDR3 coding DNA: TGCGCCAGCAGCCCGCCGGACAGGGGGCTAAGGGGTGAAAAACTGTTTTTT.

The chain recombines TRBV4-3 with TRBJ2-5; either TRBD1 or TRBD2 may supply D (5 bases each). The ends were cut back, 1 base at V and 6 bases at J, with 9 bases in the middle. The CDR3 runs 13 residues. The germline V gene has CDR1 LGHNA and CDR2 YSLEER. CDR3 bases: TGCGCCAGCAGCCAAGGGGGGAAGAAGACCCAGTACTTC. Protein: CASSQGGKKTQYF.

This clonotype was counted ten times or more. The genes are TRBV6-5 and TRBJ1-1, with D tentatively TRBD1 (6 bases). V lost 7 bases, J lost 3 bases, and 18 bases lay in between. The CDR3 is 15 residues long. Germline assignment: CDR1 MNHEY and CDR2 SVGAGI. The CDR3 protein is CASTPRPTGHTEAFF. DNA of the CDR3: TGTGCCAGCACCCCAAGACCCACAGGGCACACTGAAGCTTTCTTT.

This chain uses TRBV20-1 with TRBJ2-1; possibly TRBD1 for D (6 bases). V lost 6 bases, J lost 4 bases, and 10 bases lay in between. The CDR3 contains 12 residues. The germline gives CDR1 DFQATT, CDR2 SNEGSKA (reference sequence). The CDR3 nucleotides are TGCAGTGCGGAAAGGGGGTACAATGAGCAGTTCTTC. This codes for CSAERGYNEQFF.

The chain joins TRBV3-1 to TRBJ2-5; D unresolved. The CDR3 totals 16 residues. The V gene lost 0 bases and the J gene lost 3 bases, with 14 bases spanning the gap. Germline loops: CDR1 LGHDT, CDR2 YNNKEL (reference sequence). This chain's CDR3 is CASSQDVPRREETQYF. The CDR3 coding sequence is TGTGCCAGCAGCCAAGATGTGCCTCGACGGGAAGAGACCCAGTACTTC.

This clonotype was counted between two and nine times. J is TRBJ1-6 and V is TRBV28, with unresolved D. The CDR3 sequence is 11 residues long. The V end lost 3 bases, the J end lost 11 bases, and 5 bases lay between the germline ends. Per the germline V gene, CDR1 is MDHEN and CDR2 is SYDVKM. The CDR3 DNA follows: TGTGCCAGCAGTTTTAGAACACCCCTCCACTTT. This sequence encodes CASSFRTPLHF.

This CDR3 is CASSPGQGAEQYV. DNA of the CDR3: TGTGCCAGCTCACCGGGACAGGGCGCCGAGCAGTACGTC. V usage is TRBV18 and J usage is TRBJ2-7, with TRBD1 identical over 9 bases. Germline V lookup: CDR1 KGHSH, CDR2 LQKENI. CDR3 length equals 13 residues. Unmatched junction bases numbered 3, after V lost 3 bases and J lost 6 bases.

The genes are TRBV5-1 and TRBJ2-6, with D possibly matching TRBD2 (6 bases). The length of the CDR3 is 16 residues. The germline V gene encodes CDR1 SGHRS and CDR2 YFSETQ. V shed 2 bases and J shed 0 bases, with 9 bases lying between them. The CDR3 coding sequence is TGCGCCAGCAGCTTCGACGGGAGCTCTGGGGCCAACGTCCTGACTTTC. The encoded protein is CASSFDGSSGANVLTF.

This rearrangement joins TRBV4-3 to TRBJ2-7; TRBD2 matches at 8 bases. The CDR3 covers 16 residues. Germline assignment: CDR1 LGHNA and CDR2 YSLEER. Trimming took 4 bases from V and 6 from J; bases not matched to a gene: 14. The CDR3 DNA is TGCGCCAGCAGCCCCGTTAGCGGGGCTTTGAGTGCCGAGCAGTACTTC. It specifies CASSPVSGALSAEQYF.

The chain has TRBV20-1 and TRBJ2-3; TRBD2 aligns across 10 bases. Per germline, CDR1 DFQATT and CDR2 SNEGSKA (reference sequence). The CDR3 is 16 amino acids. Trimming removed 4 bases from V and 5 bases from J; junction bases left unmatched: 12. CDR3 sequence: CSATSGGAYSQDTQYF. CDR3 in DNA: TGCAGTGCTACAAGCGGGGGGGCCTATTCCCAAGATACGCAGTATTTT.

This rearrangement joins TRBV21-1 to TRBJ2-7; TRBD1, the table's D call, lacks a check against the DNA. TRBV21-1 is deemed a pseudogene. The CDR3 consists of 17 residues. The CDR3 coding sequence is TGTGCCAGCAGCAAATTTAGGACAGCCCAACAATCCTACGAGCAGTACGTC. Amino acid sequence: CASSKFRTAQQSYEQYV.

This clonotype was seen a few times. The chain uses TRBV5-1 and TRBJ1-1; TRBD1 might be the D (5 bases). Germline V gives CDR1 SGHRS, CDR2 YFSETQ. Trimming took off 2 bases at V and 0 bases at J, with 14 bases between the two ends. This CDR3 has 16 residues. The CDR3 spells CASSLSGQYLNTEAFF. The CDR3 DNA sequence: TGCGCCAGCAGCTTATCGGGGCAGTACTTGAACACTGAAGCTTTCTTT.

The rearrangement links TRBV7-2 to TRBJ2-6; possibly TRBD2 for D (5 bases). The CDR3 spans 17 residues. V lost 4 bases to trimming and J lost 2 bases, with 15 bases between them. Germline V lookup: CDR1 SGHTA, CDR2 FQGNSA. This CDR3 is CASSSPRTGAGANVLTF. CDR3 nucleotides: TGTGCCAGCAGCTCTCCCCGGACTGGGGCTGGGGCCAACGTCCTGACTTTC.